One and the same sample provided the 3 T cell receptor beta chains below, sequenced in a study of blood T cells in healthy people across ages. A sample-barcoded 5' primer and a J-beta primer mix were used in a second PCR of roughly 7 to 11 cycles. MiXCR was run by TCRdb on the 5' RACE reads, yielding one entry per CDR3 protein. The sample includes around 850,000 distinct CDR3 sequences, roughly 40% of them seen just once. What was sequenced was blood. The receptors originated from a man aged 18 to 35 in good health.

Worth noting for this clonotype: This may arise from a read error, as a much more abundant clone is one base away. The chain is built from TRBV12-3 or TRBV12-4 and TRBJ1-2; possible D gene TRBD1, 6 bases. There are 15 residues in the CDR3. The V end lost 7 bases, the J end lost 5 bases, and 20 bases lay between the germline ends. The CDR3 DNA reads TGTGCCAGCATCCATCCGGAACAGGGATGGTATGGCTACACCTTC. Translation gives CASIHPEQGWYGYTF.

This sequence joins TRBV7-2 and TRBJ2-7; D is possibly TRBD2 (6 bases). V was pared by 5 bases and J by 2 bases, with 19 bases between. The CDR3 is 16 amino acids. CDR1 and CDR2 (germline): SGHTA, FQGNSA. In nucleotides, the CDR3 is TGTGCCAGCAGCCCGGTGGGCGGGGTGGGTACCTACGAGCAGTACTTC. Its translation is CASSPVGGVGTYEQYF.

Only a few counts were recorded for this clonotype. The J gene is TRBJ2-3, the V gene TRBV20-1, with 7 bases that match TRBD2. From germline, CDR1 is DFQATT and CDR2 SNEGSKA (reference sequence). The length of the CDR3 is 16 residues. V was pared by 1 base and J by 2 bases, with 9 bases of the junction left unmatched. DNA of the CDR3: TGCAGTGCTAGAGGCCAGGGCGGGGGTGACACAGATACGCAGTATTTT. Encoded protein: CSARGQGGGDTDTQYF.